Each of the 27 T cell receptor beta chains below was sequenced from the same sample in a study of blood T cell repertoires in COVID-19. Generated by immunoSEQ multiplex PCR, the TCRdb table keeps only in-frame clones and is missing some. The profile shows 70,000 or so clones, 60% to 75% of them singletons. The specimen was peripheral blood. The receptors shown here come from an older woman with acute or convalescent COVID-19.

The rearrangement joins TRBV11-3 to TRBJ1-1; D uncertain. Germline V gene sequence: CDR1 SGHNT, CDR2 YENEEA. Trimming pared 1 base from V and 4 bases from J, leaving 10 bases between. This CDR3 region has 14 residues. For the CDR3, the DNA is TGTGCCAGCAGCTTAGGAGGGAGGAGCACTGAAGCTTTCTTT. Translated, it gives CASSLGGRSTEAFF.

This clone has a single count. This sequence joins TRBV12-3 or TRBV12-4 and TRBJ1-5; D ambiguous. CDR3 size: 13 residues. Trimming pared 5 bases from V and 8 bases from J, leaving 13 bases between. The CDR3 DNA is TGTGCCAGCAGTCAGCAGGTGTACAAGCCCCAGCATTTT. Encoded protein: CASSQQVYKPQHF.

The gene calls are TRBV7-9 and TRBJ2-3; D is perhaps TRBD1 (5 bases). Germline V CDR1 and CDR2: SEHNR, FQNEAQ (reference sequence). V lost 4 bases, J lost 8 bases, and 10 bases lay in between. The CDR3 sequence is 12 residues long. The DNA of the CDR3 is TGTGCCAGCAGCTATGACAGAGGTACGCAGTATTTT. Its translation is CASSYDRGTQYF.

This clone was detected only a few times. The chain uses TRBV30 and TRBJ2-1; D gene ambiguous. The CDR3 contains 10 residues. Germline CDR1 reads GTSNPN; CDR2 reads SVGIG (reference sequence). CDR3 residues: CGGGYNEQFF. The CDR3 bases are TGTGGAGGCGGTTACAATGAGCAGTTCTTC.

The chain employs TRBV10-3 and TRBJ2-6; D not certain. Germline assignment: CDR1 ENHRY and CDR2 SYGVKD. Trimming removed 8 bases from V and 0 bases from J, with 2 bases in between. The CDR3 sequence is 12 residues long. CDR3 amino acids: CAIRSGANVLTF. The CDR3 DNA reads TGTGCCATCCGCTCTGGGGCCAACGTCCTGACTTTC.

The chain combines TRBV2 with TRBJ2-5, with a weak D call TRBD2 (6 bases). The CDR3 runs 13 residues. Germline V CDR1 and CDR2: SNHLY, FYNNEI. The V end lost 6 bases, the J end lost 5 bases, and 13 bases lay between the germline ends. The CDR3 sequence is CASSFMRGETQYF. The CDR3 DNA follows: TGTGCCAGCAGCTTCATGCGGGGTGAGACCCAGTACTTC.

The V call is TRBV5-6, the J call TRBJ2-3, with 7 bases identical to TRBD2. V was pared by 4 bases and J by 2 bases, with 4 bases of the junction left unmatched. This CDR3 is built from 14 residues. Germline values: CDR1 SGHDT, CDR2 YYEEEE. Here the CDR3 reads CASSPGLNTDTQYF. The CDR3 DNA sequence: TGTGCCAGCAGCCCGGGACTAAACACAGATACGCAGTATTTT.

This clone was observed a single time. The chain combines TRBV28 with TRBJ1-5; D might be TRBD1 (5 bases). CDR1 and CDR2 from the germline V gene are MDHEN and SYDVKM. This CDR3 has 14 residues. The V end was cut by 2 bases, the J end by 7 bases, with 12 bases between. The CDR3 spells CASSLQGKQQPQHF. CDR3 nucleotides: TGTGCCAGCAGTTTACAGGGAAAGCAGCAGCCCCAGCATTTT. The entire variable domain, with the rest obtained from reference TRBV28 and TRBJ1-5, is as follows: DVKVTQSSRYLVKRTGEKVFLECVQDMDHENMFWYRQDPGLGLRLIYFSYDVKMKEKGDIPEGYSVSREKKERFSLILESASTNQTSMYLCASSLQGKQQPQHFGDGTRLSIL.

Worth noting for this clone: The same CDR3 can be traced to other DNA sequences in this sample. V is TRBV7-2 and J is TRBJ2-3, with 8 bases that match TRBD2. Germline V gene sequence: CDR1 SGHTA, CDR2 FQGNSA. The CDR3 contains 15 residues. V was clipped by 5 bases and J by 3 bases; unmatched bases: 7. The CDR3 reads CASSPGTRGTDTQYF. The CDR3, as DNA: TGTGCCAGCAGCCCCGGGACTAGAGGGACAGATACGCAGTATTTT.

The V call is TRBV11-1, the J call TRBJ1-1; weak D call: TRBD1 (5 bases). CDR1 is SGHAT, CDR2 FQDESV, per germline (reference sequence). This CDR3 spans 13 amino acids. Trimming took 6 bases from V and 7 from J, leaving 15 bases between them. CDR3 sequence: CASSRQTASEAFF. The CDR3 DNA is TGTGCCAGCAGTCGACAGACCGCGAGTGAAGCTTTCTTT.

This chain uses TRBV6-2 or TRBV6-3 with TRBJ2-4; possible D gene TRBD2, 5 bases. From germline, CDR1 is MNHEY and CDR2 SVGEGT. This CDR3 spans 13 amino acids. The V and J ends lost 5 bases and 3 bases respectively, with 8 bases between them. This CDR3 is CASSIRDKNIQYF. The DNA of the CDR3 is TGTGCCAGCAGTATACGGGACAAAAACATTCAGTACTTC.

The J gene is TRBJ2-5, the V gene TRBV9; 8 nucleotides align to TRBD2. From germline, CDR1 is SGDLS and CDR2 YYNGEE. The V and J ends lost 0 bases and 4 bases, in that order; junction bases with no gene match: 11. There are 17 residues in the CDR3. CDR3: CASSVDPPGGLGETQYF. CDR3 in DNA: TGTGCCAGCAGCGTAGATCCGCCGGGGGGGCTTGGAGAGACCCAGTACTTC.

This chain connects TRBV7-2 to TRBJ2-1; TRBD2 matches at 9 bases. This CDR3 contains 15 residues. Germline V lookup: CDR1 SGHTA, CDR2 FQGNSA. V was pared by 2 bases and J by 4 bases, with 3 bases of the junction left unmatched. The CDR3 protein is CASSLMTSGYNEQFF. Here the CDR3 DNA reads TGTGCCAGCAGCTTAATGACTAGCGGATACAATGAGCAGTTCTTC.

The genes are TRBV20-1 and TRBJ1-1; no definite D call. Germline lookup yields CDR1 DFQATT and CDR2 SNEGSKA (reference sequence). This CDR3 is 11 amino acids long. The CDR3 is CLCEPGTEAFF. The CDR3, as DNA: TGCCTGTGTGAGCCGGGCACTGAAGCTTTCTTT.

This chain joins TRBV5-6 and TRBJ1-2; no clear D gene. Deletions cut 1 base from V and 4 bases from J, with 2 bases between. Germline V gene data show CDR1 as SGHDT and CDR2 as YYEEEE. CDR3 length equals 11 residues. The DNA for the CDR3 is TGTGCCAGCAGCTTGCTCTATGGCTACACCTTC. This encodes CASSLLYGYTF.

The chain employs TRBV6-5 and TRBJ1-5; 8 nucleotides align to TRBD1. The V gene's germline CDR1 is MNHEY and CDR2 SVGAGI. The junction had 7 bases not matched to a gene; V was cut back by 6 bases and J by 6 bases. The CDR3 consists of 14 residues. CDR3 in DNA: TGTGCCAGCAGGCGGTCAGGGGGCGGTCAGCCCCAGCATTTT. Its translation: CASRRSGGGQPQHF.

This chain connects TRBV28 to TRBJ1-3; D call uncertain. Germline lookup yields CDR1 MDHEN and CDR2 SYDVKM. V was clipped by 6 bases and J by 8 bases, with 20 bases between them. The CDR3 totals 15 residues. The CDR3, as DNA: TGTGCCAGCAGCCCTATCGGGGAGTTGGTGGACACCATATATTTT. Residues: CASSPIGELVDTIYF.

This chain joins TRBV19 and TRBJ1-5; D gene unclear. The CDR3 sequence is 15 residues long. Trimming pared 1 base from V and 0 bases from J, leaving 7 bases between. CDR1 is LNHDA and CDR2 is SQIVND in the germline V gene (reference sequence). CDR3 bases: TGTGCCAGTAGTATAGCACAGATTAGCAATCAGCCCCAGCATTTT. Translation gives CASSIAQISNQPQHF.

This clone was counted a single time. The chain carries TRBV7-2 and TRBJ2-7; the D gene is possibly TRBD2 (5 bases). V was clipped by 3 bases and J by 5 bases, with 14 bases between them. There are 14 residues in the CDR3. Germline V lookup: CDR1 SGHTA, CDR2 FQGNSA. The CDR3 loop reads CASSFLRGSHEQYF. The CDR3, as DNA: TGTGCCAGCAGCTTTCTTCGAGGGTCGCACGAGCAGTACTTC.

This clone was observed a handful of times. The chain employs TRBV29-1 and TRBJ1-1; TRBD1 agrees at 8 bases. In germline, CDR1 is SQVTM, CDR2 ANQGSEA. The CDR3 totals 13 residues. V was pared by 6 bases and J by 4 bases, with 7 bases of the junction left unmatched. CDR3 nucleotides: TGCAGCGTCGCCTTCGGACAGGGCACTGAAGCTTTCTTT. Residues: CSVAFGQGTEAFF.

V usage is TRBV7-9 and J usage is TRBJ2-5; no clear D. The germline CDR1 and CDR2 sequences are SEHNR and FQNEAQ (reference sequence). Deletions cut 5 bases from V and 5 bases from J, with 9 bases between. This CDR3 is 12 amino acids long. In nucleotides, the CDR3 is TGTGCCAGCAGCCCCTCTTCGGAGACCCAGTACTTC. Its translation is CASSPSSETQYF. The entire variable domain, with the rest obtained from reference TRBV7-9 and TRBJ2-5, is as follows: DTGVSQNPRHKITKRGQNVTFRCDPISEHNRLYWYRQTLGQGPEFLTYFQNEAQLEKSRLLSDRFSAERPKGSFSTLEIQRTEQGDSAMYLCASSPSSETQYFGPGTRLLVL.

V is TRBV24-1 and J is TRBJ2-7, with 12 bases fitting TRBD1. There are 15 residues in the CDR3. The germline gives CDR1 KGHDR, CDR2 SFDVKD. J was trimmed by 7 bases and V by 4 bases; bases with no gene match: 7. CDR3: CATSDPGQGAGEQYF. CDR3 DNA: TGTGCCACCAGTGACCCGGGACAGGGGGCTGGGGAGCAGTACTTC.

This chain links TRBV9 with TRBJ2-2; 8 nucleotides line up with TRBD2. Germline CDR1 reads SGDLS; CDR2 reads YYNGEE. CDR3 size: 16 residues. The J segment lost 3 bases and the V segment lost 4 bases, leaving 8 bases of the junction unmatched. CDR3 residues: CASSPPFGRDTGELFF. The DNA for the CDR3 is TGTGCCAGCAGCCCCCCCTTCGGGAGGGACACCGGGGAGCTGTTTTTT.

There are a few counts of this clone. This rearrangement joins TRBV5-5 to TRBJ1-1; a possible D gene is TRBD1 (6 bases). The CDR3 extends over 13 amino acids. Per the germline V gene, CDR1 is SGHKS and CDR2 is YYEKEE (reference sequence). V lost 2 bases, J lost 4 bases, and 9 bases lay in between. The CDR3 nucleotides read TGTGCCAGCAGCTTTACAGGGTCCACTGAAGCTTTCTTT. This translates into CASSFTGSTEAFF.

This clone was counted between two and nine times. The CDR3 DNA is TGTGCCAGCGGAAGGGGTACCGGGGAGCTGTTTTTT. This gives the protein CASGRGTGELFF. V is TRBV12-3 or TRBV12-4 and J is TRBJ2-2; a weak D match, TRBD1 (5 bases). Trimming stripped 8 bases from V and 5 bases from J, with 9 bases between. This CDR3 comprises 12 residues.

The sample holds one count of this clone. This chain uses TRBV19 with TRBJ2-3; 7 nucleotides line up with TRBD1. The V segment lost 9 bases and the J segment 3 bases; nucleotides outside the gene matches: 9. The CDR3 has 14 residues. Germline-derived CDR1 and CDR2 are LNHDA and SQIVND (reference sequence). CDR3 coding DNA: TGTGCCAGCCGACAGGGCCAGGTGACAGATACGCAGTATTTT. It specifies CASRQGQVTDTQYF.

The chain links TRBV7-9 to TRBJ2-7; 7 positions match TRBD2. The junction had 8 bases not matched to a gene; V was cut back by 6 bases and J by 0 bases. The CDR3 sequence is 15 residues long. The germline V gene encodes CDR1 SEHNR and CDR2 FQNEAQ (reference sequence). CDR3 in amino acids: CASRGSSGLSYEQYF. The CDR3 nucleotides are TGTGCCAGCAGGGGTTCTAGCGGCCTCTCCTACGAGCAGTACTTC.